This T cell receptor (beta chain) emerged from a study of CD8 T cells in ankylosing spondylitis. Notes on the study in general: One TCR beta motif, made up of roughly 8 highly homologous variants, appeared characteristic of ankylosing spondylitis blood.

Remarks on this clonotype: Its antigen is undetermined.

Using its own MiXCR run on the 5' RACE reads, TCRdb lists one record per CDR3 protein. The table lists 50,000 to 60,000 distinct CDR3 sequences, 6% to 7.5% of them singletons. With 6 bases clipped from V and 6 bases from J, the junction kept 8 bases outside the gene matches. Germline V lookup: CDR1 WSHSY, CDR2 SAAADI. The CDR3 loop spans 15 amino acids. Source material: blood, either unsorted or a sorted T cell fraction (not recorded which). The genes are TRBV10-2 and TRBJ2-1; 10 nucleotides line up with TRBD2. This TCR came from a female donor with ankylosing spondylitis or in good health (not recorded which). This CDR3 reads CASRVWTSGPNEQFF. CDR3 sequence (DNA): TGCGCCAGCAGGGTATGGACTAGCGGCCCCAATGAGCAGTTCTTC.